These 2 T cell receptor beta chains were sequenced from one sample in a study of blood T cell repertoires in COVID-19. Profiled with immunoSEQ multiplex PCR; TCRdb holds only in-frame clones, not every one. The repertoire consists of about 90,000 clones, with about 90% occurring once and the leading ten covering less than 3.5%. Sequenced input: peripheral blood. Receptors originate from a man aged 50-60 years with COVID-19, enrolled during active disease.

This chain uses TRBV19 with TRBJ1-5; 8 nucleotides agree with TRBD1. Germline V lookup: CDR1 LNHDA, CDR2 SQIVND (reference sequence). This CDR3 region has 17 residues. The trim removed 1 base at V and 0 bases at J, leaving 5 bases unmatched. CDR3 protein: CASSIGDRLFSNQPQHF. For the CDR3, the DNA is TGTGCCAGTAGTATAGGGGACAGGTTGTTTAGCAATCAGCCCCAGCATTTT.

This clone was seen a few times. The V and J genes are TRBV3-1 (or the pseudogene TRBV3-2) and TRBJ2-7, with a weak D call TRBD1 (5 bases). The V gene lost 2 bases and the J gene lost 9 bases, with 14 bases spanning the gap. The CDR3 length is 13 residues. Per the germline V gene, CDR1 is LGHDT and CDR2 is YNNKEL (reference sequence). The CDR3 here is CASSQMPLGRQYF. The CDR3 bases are TGTGCCAGCAGCCAAATGCCCTTGGGGCGGCAGTACTTC.